This T cell receptor beta chain was retrieved from a study of vaccination and CD4 T cells after COVID-19. TCRdb called the PCR reads again in MiXCR, with one record for every CDR3 protein. The sample lists 26,000 or so distinct CDR3 sequences, approximately 48% occurring once. Looked up from germline, CDR1 is MNHNS and CDR2 is SASEGT. CDR3 length: 15 amino acids. The ends lost 6 bases at V and 3 bases at J; junction bases unmatched: 8. This clonotype has a handful of counts. Noted time point: late sampling 161 to 241 days after vaccination in a few convalescent patients. Source: CD4+ T cells from blood, taken about 7 months after SARS-CoV-2 vaccination. The receptor's source is a human donor who had recovered from COVID-19. This chain links TRBV6-1 with TRBJ1-5, with TRBD1 matching 7 bases. The CDR3 DNA sequence: TGTGCCAGCAGGCCCTCAGGGGGTGACAATCAGCCCCAGCATTTT. This gives the protein CASRPSGGDNQPQHF.